Below are 13 T cell receptor beta chains sequenced from a single sample in a study of early T cells in non-severe SARS-CoV-2 infection. TCRdb ran MiXCR on the 5' RACE reads and lists one entry per CDR3 protein. The sample gives about 89,000 distinct CDR3 sequences, roughly 14% of which show up once; 0.45% to 0.75% is in the top ten. Sequenced: whole blood. These TCRs come from an adult who was a healthcare worker with PCR-confirmed SARS-CoV-2 infection or an uninfected control (not recorded which).

In its sample, this clonotype was seen a few times. The chain has TRBV27 and TRBJ1-6; D gene uncertain. Trimming took off 7 bases at V and 7 bases at J, with 14 bases between the two ends. In germline, CDR1 is MNHEY, CDR2 SMNVEV (reference sequence). The CDR3 runs to 14 residues. CDR3 DNA sequence: TGTGCCAGCACCTACAGCGGGTTCAATTCACCCCTCCACTTT. Translation: CASTYSGFNSPLHF.

The chain combines TRBV2 with TRBJ1-1; the match to TRBD1 covers 7 bases. Germline trimming cut 9 bases from V and 4 bases from J; bases unmatched to any gene: 14. CDR1 and CDR2 from the germline V gene are SNHLY and FYNNEI. CDR3 length equals 15 residues. The CDR3 region is CARNRGNSASTEAFF. CDR3 DNA sequence: TGTGCCAGGAACAGGGGAAATTCGGCGAGCACTGAAGCTTTCTTT.

The chain combines TRBV7-3 with TRBJ2-5, with TRBD2 as a possible D gene (7 bases). V lost 0 bases, J lost 4 bases, and 18 bases lay in between. Germline V gives CDR1 SGHTA, CDR2 FQGTGA. The CDR3 spans 17 residues. The chain's CDR3 is CASSLTPRGAGGETQYF. Written as DNA, the CDR3 is TGTGCCAGCAGCTTAACGCCCCGGGGGGCAGGAGGAGAGACCCAGTACTTC.

This clonotype has just a few counts. This sequence joins TRBV2 and TRBJ1-2, with D possibly being TRBD1 (6 bases). V lost 6 bases and J 2 bases, leaving 13 bases between the germline ends. The germline V gene has CDR1 SNHLY and CDR2 FYNNEI. This CDR3 contains 14 residues. DNA of the CDR3: TGTGCCAGCAGAGGCGGGACACCGAACTATGGCTACACCTTC. It translates to CASRGGTPNYGYTF.

This clonotype was counted a few times. The rearrangement links TRBV2 to TRBJ2-1; 9 bases map to TRBD1. This CDR3 has 14 residues. Germline assignment: CDR1 SNHLY and CDR2 FYNNEI. Germline trimming cut 4 bases from V and 10 bases from J; bases unmatched to any gene: 8. The DNA of the CDR3 is TGTGCCAGCAGTGCGAGACAGGGGGTGGGCGAGCAGTTCTTC. Its protein is CASSARQGVGEQFF. Looking up the rest from reference TRBV2 and TRBJ2-1 gives the full variable domain: EPEVTQTPSHQVTQMGQEVILRCVPISNHLYFYWYRQILGQKVEFLVSFYNNEISEKSEIFDDQFSVERPDGSNFTLKIRSTKLEDSAMYFCASSARQGVGEQFFGPGTRLTVL.

This clonotype was found a few times. The rearrangement links TRBV7-9 to TRBJ1-1; D ambiguous. Trimming took off 0 bases at V and 0 bases at J, with 8 bases between the two ends. CDR3 length: 15 amino acids. Germline V CDR1 and CDR2: SEHNR, FQNEAQ (reference sequence). The DNA for the CDR3 is TGTGCCAGCAGCTTAGCGAGGGATCTGAACACTGAAGCTTTCTTT. Its protein is CASSLARDLNTEAFF. The whole variable domain, filled in from reference TRBV7-9 and TRBJ1-1, reads DTGVSQNPRHKITKRGQNVTFRCDPISEHNRLYWYRQTLGQGPEFLTYFQNEAQLEKSRLLSDRFSAERPKGSFSTLEIQRTEQGDSAMYLCASSLARDLNTEAFFGQGTRLTVV.

This clonotype appeared a few times. The chain joins TRBV5-4 to TRBJ2-1; 9 bases match TRBD1. Germline CDR1 is SGHNT and CDR2 is YYREEE (reference sequence). This CDR3 has 15 amino acids. V shed 3 bases and J 6 bases; nucleotides not matched to a gene: 7. CDR3: CASSSRTGVANEQFF. CDR3 DNA sequence: TGTGCCAGCAGCTCAAGGACAGGGGTAGCCAATGAGCAGTTCTTC.

This clonotype was seen repeatedly, ten times or more. This rearrangement joins TRBV20-1 to TRBJ2-3; 7 nucleotides match TRBD1. V lost 4 bases to trimming and J lost 2 bases; unmatched junction nucleotides: 9. The V gene's germline CDR1 is DFQATT and CDR2 SNEGSKA (reference sequence). The CDR3 sequence is 15 residues long. The CDR3 nucleotides are TGCAGTGCTACTCCCCGGACAGGCTTCACAGATACGCAGTATTTT. The encoded protein is CSATPRTGFTDTQYF.

This clonotype was picked up many times. The chain uses TRBV12-3 or TRBV12-4 and TRBJ2-2, with D maybe TRBD2 (6 bases). The CDR3 has 15 amino acids. The V end lost 5 bases, the J end lost 0 bases, and 10 bases lay between the germline ends. This CDR3 reads CASSGRGTNTGELFF. The DNA for the CDR3 is TGTGCCAGCAGTGGGCGGGGAACGAACACCGGGGAGCTGTTTTTT.

The rearrangement joins TRBV7-2 to TRBJ2-2, with 7 bases matching TRBD2. V lost 4 bases and J lost 5; bases outside the gene matches: 7. Germline values: CDR1 SGHTA, CDR2 FQGNSA. The CDR3 spans 15 residues. As DNA, the CDR3 is TGTGCCAGCAGCTCCTTCGTGGGAGGGACCGGGGAGCTGTTTTTT. Translation: CASSSFVGGTGELFF.

Only a few counts were recorded for this clonotype. The rearrangement uses TRBV2 and TRBJ2-3; 7 bases align to TRBD2. The germline V gene has CDR1 SNHLY and CDR2 FYNNEI. V trimming: 7 bases; J trimming: 5 bases; junction bases outside the gene matches: 9. The CDR3 is 14 residues long. The CDR3 DNA follows: TGTGCCAGCAAATCTCTGTCGGGAGGAGATACGCAGTATTTT. Translated, it gives CASKSLSGGDTQYF.

V usage is TRBV10-3 and J usage is TRBJ2-3; D is possibly TRBD2 (7 bases). Germline V gene data show CDR1 as ENHRY and CDR2 as SYGVKD. This CDR3 has 16 amino acids. Trimming stripped 2 bases from V and 0 bases from J, with 12 bases between. The CDR3 bases are TGTGCCATCAGTGAGCTTGCGGGGGCTAGCACAGATACGCAGTATTTT. It specifies CAISELAGASTDTQYF.

V is TRBV6-2 or TRBV6-3 and J is TRBJ2-1; TRBD2 aligns across 8 bases. The CDR3 has 15 amino acids. Germline-derived CDR1 and CDR2 are MNHEY and SVGEGT. Germline trimming cut 6 bases from V and 6 bases from J; bases unmatched to any gene: 10. The CDR3 region has the DNA TGTGCCAGCAGACTAGCTCGGGGGGGCTTCAATGAGCAGTTCTTC. Translation gives CASRLARGGFNEQFF.